This entry features one TCR beta chain sequence. What it recognizes is unknown. TCRdb re-called the reads with MiXCR, one entry per CDR3 protein. The table has 250,000 to 300,000 distinct CDR3 sequences, 25% seen once. This entry is derived from a study of T cell repertoires in cytomegalovirus infection. About the study: Based on public TCR beta signatures, there were indications of CMV infection and of a matching HLA type. General study findings and limits: The ex vivo response was dominated by HLA-C-restricted CMV-specific TCR beta clonotypes.

CDR3 length equals 16 residues. The germline gives CDR1 SGHDT, CDR2 YYEEEE. V dropped 0 bases and J dropped 1; count of bases not matched to a gene: 5. The clonotype was recovered from a human donor in good health (CMV status not recorded). Some clones in this sample may be carry-over from other donors' samples. Material for sequencing was PBMCs. The chain recombines TRBV5-6 with TRBJ2-3, with 7 nucleotides matching TRBD2. The CDR3: CASSLDVAGGTDTQYF. CDR3 DNA: TGTGCCAGCAGCTTGGATGTTGCGGGGGGCACAGATACGCAGTATTTT.